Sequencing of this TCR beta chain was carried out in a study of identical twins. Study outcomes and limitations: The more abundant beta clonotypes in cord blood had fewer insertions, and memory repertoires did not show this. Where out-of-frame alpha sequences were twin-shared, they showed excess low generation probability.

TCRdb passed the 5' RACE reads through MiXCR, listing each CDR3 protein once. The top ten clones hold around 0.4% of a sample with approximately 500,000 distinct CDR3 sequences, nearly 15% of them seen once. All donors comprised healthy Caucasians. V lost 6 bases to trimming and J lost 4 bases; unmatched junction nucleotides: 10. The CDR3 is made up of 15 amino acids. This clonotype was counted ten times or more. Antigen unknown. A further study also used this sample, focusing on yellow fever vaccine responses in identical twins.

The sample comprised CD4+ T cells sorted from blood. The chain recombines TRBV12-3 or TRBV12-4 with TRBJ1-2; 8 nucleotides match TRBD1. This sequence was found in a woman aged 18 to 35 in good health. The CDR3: CASRTGGIGTYGYTF. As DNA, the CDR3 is TGTGCCAGCAGAACAGGGGGAATAGGGACCTATGGCTACACCTTC.